The clone carrying this TCR beta chain was seen more than once but under ten times. The sample belongs to a study of Ad26.COV2.S vaccination and SARS-CoV-2 variants. Study background: Donor was in the COV1001 Ad26.COV2.S trial arm.

Specified treatment: some 20 received Ad26.COV2.S at low or high dose, single or two shots; a few received placebo; per-sample allocation not given. Specimen acquisition occurred on day 63 following the initial vaccine or placebo injection. Ad26 vector vaccine expressed Wuhan-strain SARS-CoV-2 spike. Germline CDR1 and CDR2: SGHVS and FNYEAQ. The V gene end was trimmed by 4 bases and the J gene end by 7 bases; junction bases not matched to a gene: 2. The CDR3 runs 14 residues. The method was immunoSEQ multiplex PCR; TCRdb's version includes in-frame clones alone and lacks a portion of them. The table lists about 350,000 clones, 85% of them singletons.

The clonotype originates from a person between 18 and 60 years old who received the Ad26.COV2.S COVID-19 vaccine or a placebo. This chain joins TRBV7-6 and TRBJ1-5; 12 bases map to TRBD1. The starting material was peripheral blood, obtained in a trial of Ad26.COV2.S vaccine versus placebo. CDR3 in DNA: TGTGCCAGCAGCTCCGGGACAGGGGGCCAGCCCCAGCATTTT. It codes for CASSSGTGGQPQHF.